The 19 T cell receptor beta chains presented below share a single source sample, sequenced in a study of cytomegalovirus exposure and HLA in healthy donors. 60 Vbeta and 13 Jbeta primers were used in PCR. Clones were sequenced by immunoSEQ multiplex PCR, and TCRdb holds only the in-frame ones, with some missing. The sample lists about 130,000 clones, roughly 82% occurring once. The sequenced sample consisted of PBMCs. These receptors came from a male donor in good health and CMV-seropositive.

The CDR3 region is CASSEGQGAPGELFF. Written as DNA, the CDR3 is TGCGCCAGCAGCGAGGGACAGGGGGCGCCCGGGGAGCTGTTTTTT. This chain joins TRBV5-1 and TRBJ2-2; the match to TRBD1 covers 12 bases. CDR3 length equals 15 residues. Trimming removed 4 bases from V and 6 bases from J; junction bases left unmatched: 4. Per germline, CDR1 SGHRS and CDR2 YFSETQ.

The chain is built from TRBV4-2 and TRBJ1-2; possible D gene TRBD1, 6 bases. The CDR3 sequence is 16 residues long. Germline V gene sequence: CDR1 LGHNA, CDR2 YNFKEQ. V lost 0 bases to trimming and J lost 6 bases, with 17 bases between them. This CDR3 reads CASSQDSVSGGDGYTF. DNA for the CDR3: TGTGCCAGCAGCCAAGATTCGGTTTCGGGGGGCGATGGCTACACCTTC.

The chain links TRBV5-8 to TRBJ2-6; D remains unclear. The germline gives CDR1 SGHTS, CDR2 YDEGEE. V was shortened by 1 base and J by 0 bases, with 8 bases between the two germline ends. The CDR3 has 16 amino acids. This CDR3 is CASSLMANSGANVLTF. Here the CDR3 DNA reads TGTGCCAGCAGCTTGATGGCCAACTCTGGGGCCAACGTCCTGACTTTC.

The rearrangement joins TRBV7-2 to TRBJ2-1; TRBD2 is a possible D gene (5 bases). Germline CDR1 is SGHTA and CDR2 is FQGNSA. The CDR3 has 15 amino acids. V gave up 5 bases and J gave up 2 bases, with 13 bases separating them. The CDR3 nucleotides read TGTGCCAGCAGCCTAGGAGGCTGGCCCTACAATGAGCAGTTCTTC. Translation gives CASSLGGWPYNEQFF. The full variable domain, with the rest looked up from reference TRBV7-2 and TRBJ2-1, is GAGVSQSPSNKVTEKGKDVELRCDPISGHTALYWYRQSLGQGLEFLIYFQGNSAPDKSGLPSDRFSAERTGGSVSTLTIQRTQQEDSAVYLCASSLGGWPYNEQFFGPGTRLTVL.

V gene TRBV7-2 combines with J gene TRBJ2-7, with 12 nucleotides matching TRBD2. Germline loops: CDR1 SGHTA, CDR2 FQGNSA. The length of the CDR3 is 18 residues. With V trimmed by 4 bases and J by 4 bases, 14 bases remained unmatched. The DNA of the CDR3 is TGTGCCAGCAGCTCGAGGACTAGCGGGACCACGACCGGTTACGAGCAGTACTTC. This codes for CASSSRTSGTTTGYEQYF. Combining the CDR3 with reference TRBV7-2 and TRBJ2-7 gives the whole variable domain GAGVSQSPSNKVTEKGKDVELRCDPISGHTALYWYRQSLGQGLEFLIYFQGNSAPDKSGLPSDRFSAERTGGSVSTLTIQRTQQEDSAVYLCASSSRTSGTTTGYEQYFGPGTRLTVT.

The rearrangement joins TRBV9 to TRBJ2-7; no reliable D call. This CDR3 spans 15 amino acids. Between the trimmed V and J ends, which lost 0 bases and 0 bases, there was a span of 10 bases. The germline CDR1 and CDR2 sequences are SGDLS and YYNGEE. CDR3 nucleotide sequence: TGTGCCAGCAGCGTAGTGGATTGGAGCTCCTACGAGCAGTACTTC. This sequence encodes CASSVVDWSSYEQYF.

V usage is TRBV5-4 and J usage is TRBJ2-1, with TRBD2 as a possible D gene (6 bases). CDR3 length equals 14 residues. The germline V gene encodes CDR1 SGHNT and CDR2 YYREEE (reference sequence). Trimming stripped 0 bases from V and 5 bases from J, with 9 bases between. The CDR3 region is CASSLGWEDNEQFF. The DNA of the CDR3 is TGTGCCAGCAGCTTGGGGTGGGAGGACAATGAGCAGTTCTTC.

This clone occurred a few times. This sequence joins TRBV9 and TRBJ2-5; TRBD2 is a possible D gene (6 bases). Germline values: CDR1 SGDLS, CDR2 YYNGEE. There are 14 residues in the CDR3. The V end lost 2 bases, the J end lost 1 base, and 9 bases lay between the germline ends. In DNA, the CDR3 is TGTGCCAGCAGCGTTGGGGGACTCCAAGAGACCCAGTACTTC. It yields the protein CASSVGGLQETQYF.

The chain has TRBV28 and TRBJ2-1; 14 bases align to TRBD2. CDR1 is MDHEN and CDR2 is SYDVKM in the germline V gene. With 6 bases clipped from V and 9 bases from J, the junction kept 7 bases outside the gene matches. The CDR3 totals 15 residues. The CDR3 DNA follows: TGTGCCAGCAGATCCGGGACTAGCGGGAGTAGTGAGCAGTTCTTC. Translated: CASRSGTSGSSEQFF.

This sequence joins TRBV4-3 and TRBJ2-1; 7 nucleotides align to TRBD2. CDR1 is LGHNA, CDR2 YSLEER, per germline. There are 14 residues in the CDR3. With 4 bases clipped from V and 9 bases from J, the junction kept 9 bases outside the gene matches. The CDR3 coding sequence is TGCGCCAGCAGCCTCGGGGGAGGGTCGGGTGAGCAGTTCTTC. Translating gives CASSLGGGSGEQFF.

The chain joins TRBV5-5 to TRBJ1-2; 8 bases align to TRBD1. The CDR3 loop spans 17 amino acids. CDR1 and CDR2 (germline): SGHKS, YYEKEE (reference sequence). Trimming cost V 6 bases and J 4 bases; bases outside gene matches: 17. The CDR3 loop reads CASNPGTGPLGLYGYTF. CDR3 in DNA: TGTGCCAGCAACCCGGGGACAGGTCCCCTAGGGCTCTATGGCTACACCTTC.

The V call is TRBV13, the J call TRBJ2-2; TRBD1 might be the D (6 bases). The CDR3 has 15 amino acids. Per the germline V gene, CDR1 is PRHDT and CDR2 is FYEKMQ (reference sequence). V was shortened by 2 bases and J by 6 bases, with 13 bases between the two germline ends. The CDR3 DNA reads as TGTGCCAGCAGCTTACCGCCCAGGGGTTCCGGGGAGCTGTTTTTT. Translating gives CASSLPPRGSGELFF.

The CDR3 sequence: CASRNPGGVDTQYF. CDR3 in DNA: TGTGCCAGCAGGAACCCTGGAGGGGTCGATACGCAGTATTTT. The chain carries TRBV6-6 and TRBJ2-3, with D perhaps TRBD2 (6 bases). Trimming took off 6 bases at V and 6 bases at J, with 16 bases between the two ends. The CDR3 loop spans 14 amino acids. CDR1 MNHNY and CDR2 SVGAGI come from the germline V gene (reference sequence).

V is TRBV2 and J is TRBJ2-4; 10 bases agree with TRBD1. Germline V gene data show CDR1 as SNHLY and CDR2 as FYNNEI. This CDR3 has 15 amino acids. The V segment lost 6 bases and the J segment 1 base; nucleotides outside the gene matches: 3. Here the CDR3 DNA reads TGTGCCAGCAGAGGACAGGGGGTGGCCAAAAACATTCAGTACTTC. As protein: CASRGQGVAKNIQYF.

This chain links TRBV10-3 with TRBJ2-7; 8 nucleotides agree with TRBD1. The CDR3 loop spans 15 amino acids. Germline CDR1 ENHRY, CDR2 SYGVKD. The J segment lost 3 bases and the V segment lost 0 bases, leaving 4 bases of the junction unmatched. CDR3 sequence: CAISESWTGLYEQYF. In DNA, the CDR3 is TGTGCCATCAGTGAGTCCTGGACAGGGCTCTACGAGCAGTACTTC.

This clone has just a few counts. The chain has TRBV30 and TRBJ2-7; 13 nucleotides match TRBD2. The trim removed 4 bases at V and 4 bases at J, leaving 22 bases unmatched. The CDR3 is 20 amino acids. CDR1 and CDR2 (germline): GTSNPN, SVGIG (reference sequence). Here the CDR3 reads CAWTSSGLAGASAHYYEQYF. As DNA, the CDR3 is TGTGCCTGGACCTCTTCCGGACTAGCGGGAGCATCCGCTCACTATTACGAGCAGTACTTC.

This clone appeared a few times. This sequence joins TRBV30 and TRBJ2-1; D possibly corresponds to TRBD2 (5 bases). Trimming stripped 0 bases from V and 2 bases from J, with 8 bases between. Germline V gives CDR1 GTSNPN, CDR2 SVGIG (reference sequence). CDR3 length: 14 amino acids. The CDR3 here is CAWSVRAPYNEQFF. The CDR3 DNA is TGTGCCTGGAGTGTGAGGGCCCCCTACAATGAGCAGTTCTTC.

The rearrangement uses TRBV27 and TRBJ1-2; D is unresolved. Trimming cost V 5 bases and J 7 bases, with 17 bases left between them. CDR3 length equals 14 residues. Per the germline V gene, CDR1 is MNHEY and CDR2 is SMNVEV (reference sequence). The CDR3 sequence: CASSPSAIRGGYTF. CDR3 DNA sequence: TGTGCCAGCAGTCCCTCAGCGATCCGGGGTGGCTACACCTTC.

The rearrangement joins TRBV29-1 to TRBJ2-5; 9 bases map to TRBD1. Gene TRBJ2-7 matches the end of the DNA better, so the J call may be wrong. This CDR3 has 14 residues. Looked up from germline, CDR1 is SQVTM and CDR2 is ANQGSEA. The DNA for the CDR3 is TGCAGCGTGGTCCGGGACAGGGTAGTAGGCGAGCAGTACTTC. It yields the protein CSVVRDRVVGEQYF.